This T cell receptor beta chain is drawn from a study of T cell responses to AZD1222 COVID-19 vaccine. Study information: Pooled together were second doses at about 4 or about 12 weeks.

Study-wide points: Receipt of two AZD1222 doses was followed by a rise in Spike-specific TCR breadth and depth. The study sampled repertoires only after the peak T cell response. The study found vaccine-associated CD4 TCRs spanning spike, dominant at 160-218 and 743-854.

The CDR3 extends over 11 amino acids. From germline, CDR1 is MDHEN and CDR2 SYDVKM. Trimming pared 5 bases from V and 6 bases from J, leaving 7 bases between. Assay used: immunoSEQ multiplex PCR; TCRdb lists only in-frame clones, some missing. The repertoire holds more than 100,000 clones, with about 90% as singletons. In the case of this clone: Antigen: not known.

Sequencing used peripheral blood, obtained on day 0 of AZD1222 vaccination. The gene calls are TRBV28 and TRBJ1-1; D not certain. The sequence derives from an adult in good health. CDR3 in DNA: TGTGCCAGCAGTGCCACGCCTGAAGCTTTCTTT. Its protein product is CASSATPEAFF.